This TCR beta chain was found in a study of cytomegalovirus exposure and HLA in healthy donors. Study results and limitations: Clusters of TCRs from the first cohort tended to co-occur in the roughly 120 validation repertoires (as a later analysis found). The CMV antigen specificity of a few CMV-associated chains was confirmed through in vitro analysis.

The protocol was immunoSEQ multiplex PCR, while the TCRdb copy is restricted to in-frame clones and leaves out a portion. The data contain more than 200,000 clones, 87% of them singletons. As regards this clone: What it binds is unknown.

The V end lost 3 bases, the J end lost 4 bases, and 7 bases lay between the germline ends. Germline lookup yields CDR1 MDHEN and CDR2 SYDVKM. The CDR3 runs 13 residues. Sequencing was done on a sample of PBMCs. The rearrangement uses TRBV28 and TRBJ1-5; D is undetermined. This clonotype originated in a man between 18 and 35 years old in good health and CMV-seropositive. CDR3 DNA: TGTGCCAGCAGTTTCGAAGGAAATCAGCCCCAGCATTTT. It specifies CASSFEGNQPQHF.